Following are 24 T cell receptor beta chains from one sample sequenced in a study of OX40 agonist ivuxolimab in advanced cancers. Method: immunoSEQ multiplex PCR; TCRdb's copy keeps in-frame clones and lacks some. The sample consists of around 60,000 clones, around 82% of them appearing once. The sample here was CD4+ or CD8+ T cells sorted from blood, taken in a trial of the OX40 agonist ivuxolimab. Source of these receptors: an adult with an advanced solid tumor such as melanoma, head and neck, liver or kidney cancer.

V is TRBV5-1 and J is TRBJ1-4, with 10 nucleotides matching TRBD1. The CDR3 has 15 amino acids. Losses at the gene ends were 4 bases for V and 8 bases for J; bases not matched to a gene: 8. CDR1 is SGHRS, CDR2 YFSETQ, per germline. The CDR3 bases are TGCGCCAGCAGCCCCGGGGACAGGGGTCGAGAAAAACTGTTTTTT. Amino acids: CASSPGDRGREKLFF.

The V gene is TRBV29-1, the J gene TRBJ1-6; tentatively, D is TRBD1 (6 bases). Germline CDR1 and CDR2: SQVTM and ANQGSEA. The CDR3 runs to 12 residues. V was clipped by 7 bases and J by 10 bases, with 14 bases between them. The CDR3 region has the DNA TGCAGCGCAGGGGAAGTGTCCTCACCCCTCCACTTT. This sequence encodes CSAGEVSSPLHF.

V and J are TRBV5-5 and TRBJ2-7; unclear D gene. The CDR3 has 14 amino acids. Looked up from germline, CDR1 is SGHKS and CDR2 is YYEKEE (reference sequence). Trimming took 0 bases from V and 0 from J, leaving 7 bases between them. CDR3 amino acids: CASSLGGLSYEQYF. CDR3 DNA sequence: TGTGCCAGCAGCTTGGGGGGTCTCTCCTACGAGCAGTACTTC.

The gene calls are TRBV28 and TRBJ2-2; the D gene could be TRBD1 or TRBD2 (6 bases each). Germline V gene lookup returns CDR1 MDHEN and CDR2 SYDVKM. The length of the CDR3 is 14 residues. With 6 bases removed from V and 5 bases from J, the gap between germline ends came to 13 bases. CDR3 residues: CASRWGAGTGELFF. CDR3 DNA sequence: TGTGCCAGCAGGTGGGGGGCGGGTACCGGGGAGCTGTTTTTT.

By share, this clone counts as medium-sized (0.01 to 0.1%). This chain links TRBV5-1 with TRBJ2-3; D might be TRBD2 (5 bases). Germline CDR1 reads SGHRS; CDR2 reads YFSETQ. The CDR3 has 15 amino acids. Deletions cut 4 bases from V and 0 bases from J, with 12 bases between. CDR3 amino acids: CASSPADTSTDTQYF. In nucleotides, the CDR3 is TGCGCCAGCAGCCCAGCGGATACTAGCACAGATACGCAGTATTTT.

The chain links TRBV19 to TRBJ1-2, with 10 bases identical to TRBD1. V dropped 5 bases and J dropped 3; count of bases not matched to a gene: 6. Germline assignment: CDR1 LNHDA and CDR2 SQIVND (reference sequence). The length of the CDR3 is 15 residues. DNA for the CDR3: TGTGCCAGTAGTCAAAGGACAGGGGGAGACTATGGCTACACCTTC. It yields the protein CASSQRTGGDYGYTF.

This chain connects TRBV6-1 to TRBJ2-5; 8 bases line up with TRBD1. This CDR3 has 12 residues. After removal of 10 bases from V and 5 bases from J, the junction contained 6 bases not matched to a gene. Germline CDR1 is MNHNS and CDR2 is SASEGT. As DNA, the CDR3 is TGTGCCAACAGGGGGACGGGGGAGACCCAGTACTTC. Protein sequence: CANRGTGETQYF.

This rearrangement joins TRBV5-4 to TRBJ2-3; a weak D match, TRBD1 (6 bases). The V gene's germline CDR1 is SGHNT and CDR2 YYREEE (reference sequence). V was cut by 0 bases and J by 5 bases, with 10 bases left in between. This CDR3 is built from 14 residues. As DNA, the CDR3 is TGTGCCAGCAGCTTGGCCACAGGGCAAGATACGCAGTATTTT. Protein sequence: CASSLATGQDTQYF.

As concerns this clone: Relative to the germline gene, one junction end is altered; a read error may explain this. The chain is built from TRBV6-1 and TRBJ1-2; no clear D. The CDR3 runs to 10 residues. Germline CDR1 and CDR2: MNHNS and SASEGT. CDR3 in amino acids: CASREDGYTF. Here the CDR3 DNA reads TGTGCCAGCAGAGAAGATGGCTACACCTTC.

The V and J genes are TRBV28 and TRBJ2-5, with 9 nucleotides matching TRBD1. The V segment lost 4 bases and the J segment 5 bases; nucleotides outside the gene matches: 11. The CDR3 sequence is 16 residues long. Germline assignment: CDR1 MDHEN and CDR2 SYDVKM. In nucleotides, the CDR3 is TGTGCCAGCAGTTCTCCGGGACAGGGATATGTGGAGACCCAGTACTTC. Its translation is CASSSPGQGYVETQYF.

This chain links TRBV30 with TRBJ2-3; D is undetermined. The CDR3 runs 14 residues. The ends were cut back, 1 base at V and 1 base at J, with 9 bases in the middle. The germline V gene has CDR1 GTSNPN and CDR2 SVGIG (reference sequence). The CDR3 DNA reads TGTGCCTGGAGTGGAAATGGGGGCACAGATACGCAGTATTTT. Residues: CAWSGNGGTDTQYF.

The CDR3 DNA reads TGTGCCTGGAGACAAGAGGGGGATACGCAGTATTTT. Translation gives CAWRQEGDTQYF. This sequence joins TRBV30 and TRBJ2-3; D might be TRBD1 or TRBD2, each matching 5 bases. The CDR3 loop spans 12 amino acids. V shed 3 bases and J shed 6 bases, with 10 bases lying between them. CDR1 GTSNPN and CDR2 SVGIG come from the germline V gene (reference sequence).

The chain combines TRBV29-1 with TRBJ2-6; D may match TRBD1 or TRBD2 (5 bases each). CDR1 SQVTM and CDR2 ANQGSEA come from the germline V gene. Trimming removed 4 bases at V and 1 base at J, with 11 bases between. The CDR3 sequence is 15 residues long. The CDR3 DNA reads TGCAGCGTTGGACCCGGGGCTTCTGGGGCCAACGTCCTGACTTTC. Translated, it gives CSVGPGASGANVLTF.

The rearrangement uses TRBV5-1 and TRBJ2-1; tentatively, D is TRBD2 (6 bases). The CDR3 consists of 17 residues. V dropped 1 base and J dropped 0 bases, with 14 bases sitting between them. The germline V gene encodes CDR1 SGHRS and CDR2 YFSETQ. CDR3 DNA: TGCGCCAGCAGCTTGAGCGGGCCGGGGCGCTCCTACAATGAGCAGTTCTTC. Translating gives CASSLSGPGRSYNEQFF.

The gene calls are TRBV9 and TRBJ2-2, with D unclear. Germline values: CDR1 SGDLS, CDR2 YYNGEE. CDR3 length: 12 residues. Trimming shortened V by 4 bases and J by 5 bases, and 6 bases separated the two germline ends. The CDR3 is CASSPYTGELFF. DNA of the CDR3: TGTGCCAGCAGCCCCTATACCGGGGAGCTGTTTTTT. The full variable domain, in which reference TRBV9 and TRBJ2-2 provide the parts outside the CDR3, is DSGVTQTPKHLITATGQRVTLRCSPRSGDLSVYWYQQSLDQGLQFLIQYYNGEERAKGNILERFSAQQFPDLHSELNLSSLELGDSALYFCASSPYTGELFFGEGSRLTVL.

The rearrangement joins TRBV28 to TRBJ2-7; TRBD2 aligns across 11 bases. Germline V gene lookup returns CDR1 MDHEN and CDR2 SYDVKM. The CDR3 is 15 residues long. V lost 6 bases, J lost 2 bases, and 6 bases stayed unmatched. The CDR3 sequence: CASRPGLAETYEQYF. Written as DNA, the CDR3 is TGTGCCAGCAGACCGGGACTAGCGGAGACCTACGAGCAGTACTTC.

This rearrangement joins TRBV9 to TRBJ2-1; D gene ambiguous. V shed 0 bases and J shed 5 bases, with 15 bases lying between them. Germline CDR1 SGDLS, CDR2 YYNGEE. CDR3 length: 16 residues. CDR3 residues: CASSVDGSGYHNEQFF. DNA for the CDR3: TGTGCCAGCAGCGTAGACGGTTCAGGATACCACAATGAGCAGTTCTTC. The full variable domain, with the rest looked up from reference TRBV9 and TRBJ2-1, is DSGVTQTPKHLITATGQRVTLRCSPRSGDLSVYWYQQSLDQGLQFLIQYYNGEERAKGNILERFSAQQFPDLHSELNLSSLELGDSALYFCASSVDGSGYHNEQFFGPGTRLTVL.

V usage is TRBV6-1 and J usage is TRBJ2-1; 10 bases are a match to TRBD2. Per germline, CDR1 MNHNS and CDR2 SASEGT. Trimming at V came to 7 bases and at J to 4 bases, leaving 4 bases not matched to a gene. The length of the CDR3 is 14 residues. The CDR3 nucleotides are TGTGCCAGCATTAGGACTAGCGGATACAATGAGCAGTTCTTC. Amino acid sequence: CASIRTSGYNEQFF.

This rearrangement joins TRBV28 to TRBJ2-1; TRBD2 matches at 7 bases. Germline-derived CDR1 and CDR2 are MDHEN and SYDVKM. This CDR3 comprises 17 residues. The trim removed 5 bases at V and 3 bases at J, leaving 13 bases unmatched. CDR3 nucleotide sequence: TGTGCCAGCAGTACCATACTCCTCGCGGGGGTCTACAATGAGCAGTTCTTC. This gives the protein CASSTILLAGVYNEQFF.

This rearrangement joins TRBV5-1 to TRBJ2-2; 7 positions match TRBD1. J lost 1 base, V lost 0 bases, and 0 bases had no gene match. Germline assignment: CDR1 SGHRS and CDR2 YFSETQ. The CDR3 totals 15 residues. As DNA, the CDR3 is TGCGCCAGCAGCTTGGACAGGGGGAACACCGGGGAGCTGTTTTTT. As protein: CASSLDRGNTGELFF.

CDR3 protein: CASSFGQGDTEAFF. In DNA, the CDR3 is TGTGCCAGCAGCTTTGGACAGGGCGACACTGAAGCTTTCTTT. The genes are TRBV11-2 and TRBJ1-1, with 8 bases fitting TRBD1. CDR3 length: 14 residues. The ends lost 3 bases at V and 3 bases at J; junction bases unmatched: 3. Germline CDR1 reads SGHAT; CDR2 reads FQNNGV.

This clone was found once. The chain recombines TRBV10-3 with TRBJ1-1; unclear D gene. Germline V gives CDR1 ENHRY, CDR2 SYGVKD. V was trimmed by 0 bases and J by 1 base, leaving 6 bases between them. This CDR3 contains 14 residues. The CDR3 DNA follows: TGTGCCATCAGTGAGTCTGCGGGGAACACTGAAGCTTTCTTT. This gives the protein CAISESAGNTEAFF.

The V call is TRBV18, the J call TRBJ2-7; a possible D gene is TRBD1 (6 bases). Per the germline V gene, CDR1 is KGHSH and CDR2 is LQKENI. Trimming shortened V by 4 bases and J by 0 bases, and 10 bases separated the two germline ends. The CDR3 has 14 residues. As DNA, the CDR3 is TGTGCCAGCTCACAACAGGGAAGCTCCTACGAGCAGTACTTC. Translating gives CASSQQGSSYEQYF.

The chain links TRBV28 to TRBJ2-1; 7 bases are a match to TRBD1. Losses at the gene ends were 2 bases for V and 4 bases for J; bases not matched to a gene: 8. Germline CDR1 is MDHEN and CDR2 is SYDVKM. This CDR3 is built from 16 residues. CDR3 coding DNA: TGTGCCAGCAGTTTACCGAGGGGGACAGCTTACAATGAGCAGTTCTTC. It encodes CASSLPRGTAYNEQFF. Together with reference TRBV28 and TRBJ2-1, the CDR3 gives the full variable domain: DVKVTQSSRYLVKRTGEKVFLECVQDMDHENMFWYRQDPGLGLRLIYFSYDVKMKEKGDIPEGYSVSREKKERFSLILESASTNQTSMYLCASSLPRGTAYNEQFFGPGTRLTVL.